This T cell receptor beta chain was observed in a study of cytomegalovirus exposure and HLA in healthy donors (dated by TCRdb to 2017 to 2019). Context from the whole study: In an earlier analysis of under 750 of the donors, 276 Gb of sequence data and 100 million or so unique TCR beta sequences from 150 million to 200 million T cells were reported. An early release covering over 500 HLA-typed donors comprised approximately 300 gigabases of sequencing data and roughly 86 million unique TCR sequences. The genetic ancestry cluster associated with self-reported Caucasian donors included over 65% of the roughly 360 genotyped donors. The aim of the study was to test whether cataloging public T cell receptors could identify signatures of past pathogen exposure. The T cell repertoires of roughly 660 subjects were profiled by immunosequencing and related to cytomegalovirus serostatus. Along with the approximately 650-subject first cohort, a separate validation cohort of roughly 110 different subjects was used. The study combined high-throughput TCR immunosequencing, statistical association of individual TCRs with disease status, and machine learning to predict cytomegalovirus infection status. In a later analysis, previously published TCR beta repertoires from fewer than 750 donors were re-analyzed and high-resolution HLA genotyping was added so that TCR occurrence patterns could be studied. In the later analysis, no new phenotypic data were used to find candidate immune exposures; instead, reliance was placed on TCR beta sequences and their occurrence across donors. An earlier analysis of approximately 630 of the donors applied high-throughput TCR beta sequencing to assess whether each TCR beta V gene segment acted as functional or pseudogenic. Alongside the repertoire data, information on donor age, sex, ethnicity and CMV serostatus was compiled. A later genetic analysis took genome-wide SNP genotypes for about three fifths of the roughly 700 donors and used that subset as a discovery cohort. Every discovery cohort repertoire had been produced on one sequencing platform. Both class I and class II loci were covered by HLA typing, at four-digit resolution. The number of typed donors differed by locus: 629-630 for A, B, C, DRB1 and DQB1; 500 to 550 for DQA1; approximately 600 for DPA1; and around 470 for DPB1. Because of strong linkage in the cohort, 4 to 6 DR-DQ haplotypes were treated as single units for association and clustering. On average, around 200,000 unique TCR beta nucleotide sequences were sequenced per donor among 398 genotyped donors of the cohort, with about 17% of those sequences being non-productive. What the authors observed across the whole study: It was suggested by the authors that the approach could potentially be generalized to other disease states and immunological phenotypes. An association between a missense DCLRE1C variant and V-gene and J-gene trimming of TCR beta chains was found in a later genetic analysis and replicated in an independent cohort. HLA typing was unavailable for some donors at each locus, so association tests used only the typed subset. Because counts were too low, some 16 rarely observed V segments, including chromosome 9 orphons, were excluded from the earlier analysis of several hundred of the donors. According to a later genetic analysis, donors in an Asian-associated ancestry cluster had fewer N-insertions in productive TCRs than the roughly 670-donor mean. Presence/absence analyses assumed roughly uniform sequencing depth across donors, an assumption that may not hold. In an earlier analysis of approximately 590 of the donors, most TCR beta V segments were observed in productive rearrangements about 87% or about 30% of the time, broadly matching IMGT annotations. Strong co-occurrence of HLA alleles, especially DR and DQ, made assigning TCR associations to individual alleles difficult. In vitro tests confirmed that a few of the cytomegalovirus-associated TCR beta chains recognize cytomegalovirus antigens. Correlated functional status among segregating V segments might be attributable to linkage disequilibrium, but an unknown experimental factor could not be ruled out. Compared with equally common non-associated chains, HLA-associated TCR beta chains in a later analysis were more clonally expanded and had lower generation probabilities. A further reported finding was that TCR beta sequences accurately predicted the HLA-A and HLA-B alleles for most subjects in the first cohort. Some IMGT-functional V segments, including TRBV6-2 and TRBV6-3, could not be told apart with the 87-base-pair reads, so those segments were excluded. In both the original and validation cohorts, the classifier was reported to diagnose cytomegalovirus status with high specificity and sensitivity. The sequencing pipeline was judged likely to have produced a cluster of highly shared sequence variants as a technical artifact. Most TCR sequences were seen in very few donors, while some public TCRs were found in many individuals. A later analysis found that most CMV-associated TCR beta chains appeared HLA-restricted, with HLA associations seemingly driven largely by CMV exposure. A later analysis reported that several top co-occurrence clusters appeared linked to parvovirus B19, influenza, CMV and Epstein-Barr virus. According to a later analysis, TCR association rates differed among HLA loci, with DRB1 alleles showing the most associated TCRs and HLA-C alleles showing the fewest. The only immune exposure information available for the cohort was CMV serostatus. This cohort had only TCR beta chains sequenced, and the lack of alpha or paired-chain data limited which features could be detected. A later analysis associated 16,951 TCR beta sequences with specific HLA alleles at a false discovery rate of 0.05. A total of some 180 TCR beta chains were listed by the study as associated with cytomegalovirus.

Points on this clone: Its antigen has not been determined. Base qualities are not provided; no much larger clone lies one nucleotide away.

Library preparation employed the immunoSEQ multiplex PCR assay. For the multiplex PCR, a mixture combining 60 forward primers for TCR Vbeta segments and 13 reverse primers for TCR Jbeta segments was used. A multiplex PCR assay on genomic DNA amplified the CDR3 region of rearranged TCR beta genes. Amplified TCR beta libraries were sequenced as 87-base-pair reads on the Illumina HiSeq System. As for how the authors treated the data: In a later analysis, tens of millions of unique TCR beta chains were counted across the 650 to 700 repertoires, and roughly 11 million of these chains were shared by at least two donors. To remove PCR and sequencing errors, raw reads were error-corrected and collapsed into unique sequences using a nearest-neighbor algorithm that merged closely related sequences. To assign V, D and J gene segments, CDR3 sequences were aligned to IMGT reference sequences. Each retained sequence needed at least a six-nucleotide match to both a V gene segment and a J gene segment. Rearrangements were called productive when the CDR3 lacked stop codons and stayed in frame with V and J; all others were non-productive. CDR3 was defined by IMGT convention, running from the second conserved V-encoded cysteine to the conserved J-encoded phenylalanine. The earlier analysis of about 530 of the donors excluded any sequence lacking an unambiguous match to a single V gene segment. An earlier analysis of fewer than 750 of the donors classified V segments as functional when productive rearrangements were above 56.7% and as segregating when the standard deviation between donors was above 5%. A statistical classification framework was developed to diagnose cytomegalovirus status using the catalog of TCR beta chain sequences. In a later analysis, TCR nucleotide sequences were compared against IMGT/GENE-DB human TR gene sequences so that V and J genes could be assigned. A later analysis assigned CDR3 sequences and most-parsimonious VDJ recombination scenarios with the TCRdist pipeline. In a later analysis, every TCR beta chain was defined by the combination of its CDR3 amino acid sequence and its V-gene family, and reads without a unique V-gene family were dropped. As a way to deal with suspected cross-contamination and a sequencing artifact, a later analysis dropped 592 nucleotide sequences that were highly shared and had low generation probability. In a later analysis, a clonal expansion index for each public chain was calculated from normalized within-repertoire ranks of inferred template counts. Generation probabilities in a later analysis came from a VDJ recombination model fitted to out-of-frame rearrangements, and those results were checked against IGoR. A later analysis scored TCR-TCR, TCR-HLA and TCR-CMV co-occurrence with hypergeometric tests, applying a repertoire-size bias correction to TCR pairs. False discovery rates were estimated in a later analysis by permuting HLA or CMV assignments 20 times. In a later analysis, co-occurring TCRs were grouped using DBSCAN, and TCRdist sequence similarity was added for clustering within HLA-allele-positive subsets. Repertoires with fewer than 30,000 or more than 120,000 public chains, plus five repertoires with anomalous nucleotide sharing, were excluded from co-occurrence clustering. Sourced from immuneACCESS, this table was stored by TCRdb with only in-frame sequences that have V and J called. A share of the clones is absent; for the studies checked, an unresolved V gene accounts for under half, and the remainder has no known explanation. Clone size and V and J calls were adopted from that table, with D and trimming inferred from the DNA. Counted in this sample were 110,000 to 150,000 clones; 68% of them appeared once. Less than 5% of the sample lies in the top ten.

The cohort comprised more than 550 healthy bone marrow donors. Cohort members were all nominally healthy when sampled, although unrecorded immune exposures were likely present. The donor was CMV seronegative and belonged to the group of 350 to 400 seronegative cohort members. A peripheral blood sample was provided by each donor, and peripheral blood mononuclear cells were used for TCR beta sequencing. Genomic DNA was extracted from the blood cell samples with the Qiagen DNeasy Blood Extraction Kit. The germline V gene gives CDR1 as LGHNA and CDR2 as YSLEER. The CDR3 spans 15 residues, from the cysteine through the phenylalanine. Here the CDR3 DNA is all that survives: 45 bases in frame from base 1.

Here the chain combines TRBV4-3 and TRBJ2-5, and the D gene may be TRBD2, 5 bases matching. The DNA end favors TRBJ2-7, so the J call may be wrong. Input material: PBMCs. The clonotype was recovered from a man aged 60 to 69 in good health and CMV-seronegative. The nucleotides read TGCGCCAGCAGCCAAGATAGAGTGGGGAGCTACGAGCAGTACTTC. This yields the protein CASSQDRVGSYEQYF.